This T cell receptor (beta chain) was identified in a study of OX40 agonist ivuxolimab in advanced cancers. Study information: Hepatocellular carcinoma, melanoma, renal cell or head and neck cancer occurred in dose-escalation patients.

Produced via immunoSEQ multiplex PCR; TCRdb's table is partial and in-frame only. Of about 61,000 clones listed, 82% are singletons. Blood sampling was done at baseline, cycle 4 day 1, and cycle 7 day 1. This CDR3 is built from 14 residues. The germline V and J ends were trimmed by 3 bases and 7 bases, with 10 bases remaining between them. Germline CDR1 reads SEHNR; CDR2 reads FQNEAQ (reference sequence). The rearrangement links TRBV7-9 to TRBJ1-6, with D hard to call. The origin of this receptor is an adult with an advanced solid tumor such as melanoma, head and neck, liver or kidney cancer. The sequencing here drew on CD4+ or CD8+ T cells sorted from blood, taken in a trial of the OX40 agonist ivuxolimab. The CDR3 DNA sequence: TGTGCCAGCAGCTTCCGGGGAGGGAATTCACCCCTCCACTTT. It yields the protein CASSFRGGNSPLHF.